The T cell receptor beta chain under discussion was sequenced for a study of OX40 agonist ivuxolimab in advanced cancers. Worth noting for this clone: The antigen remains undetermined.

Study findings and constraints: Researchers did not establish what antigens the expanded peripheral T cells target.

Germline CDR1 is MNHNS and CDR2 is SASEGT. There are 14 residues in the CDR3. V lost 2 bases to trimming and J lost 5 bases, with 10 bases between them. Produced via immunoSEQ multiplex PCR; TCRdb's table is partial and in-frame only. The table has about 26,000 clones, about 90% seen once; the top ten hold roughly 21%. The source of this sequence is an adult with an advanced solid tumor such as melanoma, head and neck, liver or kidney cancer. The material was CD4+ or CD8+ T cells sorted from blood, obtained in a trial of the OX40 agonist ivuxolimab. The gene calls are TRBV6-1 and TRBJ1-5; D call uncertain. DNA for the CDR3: TGTGCCAGCAGTGAAAACTCACCCCATCAGCCCCAGCATTTT. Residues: CASSENSPHQPQHF.